The present T cell receptor (beta chain) was sequenced within a study of blood T cell repertoires in COVID-19. Assay: immunoSEQ multiplex PCR; the TCRdb copy retains only in-frame clones and omits some. The repertoire consists of some 130,000 clones, with roughly 86% occurring once and the leading ten covering about an eighth. Germline loops: CDR1 SGHRS, CDR2 YFSETQ. V was pared by 5 bases and J by 4 bases, with 18 bases between. The CDR3 runs 15 residues. This rearrangement joins TRBV5-1 to TRBJ1-1; no clear D gene. Sequences were obtained from peripheral blood. The sequence was collected from a woman in her 70s with COVID-19, enrolled during active disease. The CDR3 loop is CASRDSRTVGTEAFF. In nucleotides, the CDR3 is TGCGCCAGCAGGGACTCCCGGACTGTTGGCACTGAAGCTTTCTTT.